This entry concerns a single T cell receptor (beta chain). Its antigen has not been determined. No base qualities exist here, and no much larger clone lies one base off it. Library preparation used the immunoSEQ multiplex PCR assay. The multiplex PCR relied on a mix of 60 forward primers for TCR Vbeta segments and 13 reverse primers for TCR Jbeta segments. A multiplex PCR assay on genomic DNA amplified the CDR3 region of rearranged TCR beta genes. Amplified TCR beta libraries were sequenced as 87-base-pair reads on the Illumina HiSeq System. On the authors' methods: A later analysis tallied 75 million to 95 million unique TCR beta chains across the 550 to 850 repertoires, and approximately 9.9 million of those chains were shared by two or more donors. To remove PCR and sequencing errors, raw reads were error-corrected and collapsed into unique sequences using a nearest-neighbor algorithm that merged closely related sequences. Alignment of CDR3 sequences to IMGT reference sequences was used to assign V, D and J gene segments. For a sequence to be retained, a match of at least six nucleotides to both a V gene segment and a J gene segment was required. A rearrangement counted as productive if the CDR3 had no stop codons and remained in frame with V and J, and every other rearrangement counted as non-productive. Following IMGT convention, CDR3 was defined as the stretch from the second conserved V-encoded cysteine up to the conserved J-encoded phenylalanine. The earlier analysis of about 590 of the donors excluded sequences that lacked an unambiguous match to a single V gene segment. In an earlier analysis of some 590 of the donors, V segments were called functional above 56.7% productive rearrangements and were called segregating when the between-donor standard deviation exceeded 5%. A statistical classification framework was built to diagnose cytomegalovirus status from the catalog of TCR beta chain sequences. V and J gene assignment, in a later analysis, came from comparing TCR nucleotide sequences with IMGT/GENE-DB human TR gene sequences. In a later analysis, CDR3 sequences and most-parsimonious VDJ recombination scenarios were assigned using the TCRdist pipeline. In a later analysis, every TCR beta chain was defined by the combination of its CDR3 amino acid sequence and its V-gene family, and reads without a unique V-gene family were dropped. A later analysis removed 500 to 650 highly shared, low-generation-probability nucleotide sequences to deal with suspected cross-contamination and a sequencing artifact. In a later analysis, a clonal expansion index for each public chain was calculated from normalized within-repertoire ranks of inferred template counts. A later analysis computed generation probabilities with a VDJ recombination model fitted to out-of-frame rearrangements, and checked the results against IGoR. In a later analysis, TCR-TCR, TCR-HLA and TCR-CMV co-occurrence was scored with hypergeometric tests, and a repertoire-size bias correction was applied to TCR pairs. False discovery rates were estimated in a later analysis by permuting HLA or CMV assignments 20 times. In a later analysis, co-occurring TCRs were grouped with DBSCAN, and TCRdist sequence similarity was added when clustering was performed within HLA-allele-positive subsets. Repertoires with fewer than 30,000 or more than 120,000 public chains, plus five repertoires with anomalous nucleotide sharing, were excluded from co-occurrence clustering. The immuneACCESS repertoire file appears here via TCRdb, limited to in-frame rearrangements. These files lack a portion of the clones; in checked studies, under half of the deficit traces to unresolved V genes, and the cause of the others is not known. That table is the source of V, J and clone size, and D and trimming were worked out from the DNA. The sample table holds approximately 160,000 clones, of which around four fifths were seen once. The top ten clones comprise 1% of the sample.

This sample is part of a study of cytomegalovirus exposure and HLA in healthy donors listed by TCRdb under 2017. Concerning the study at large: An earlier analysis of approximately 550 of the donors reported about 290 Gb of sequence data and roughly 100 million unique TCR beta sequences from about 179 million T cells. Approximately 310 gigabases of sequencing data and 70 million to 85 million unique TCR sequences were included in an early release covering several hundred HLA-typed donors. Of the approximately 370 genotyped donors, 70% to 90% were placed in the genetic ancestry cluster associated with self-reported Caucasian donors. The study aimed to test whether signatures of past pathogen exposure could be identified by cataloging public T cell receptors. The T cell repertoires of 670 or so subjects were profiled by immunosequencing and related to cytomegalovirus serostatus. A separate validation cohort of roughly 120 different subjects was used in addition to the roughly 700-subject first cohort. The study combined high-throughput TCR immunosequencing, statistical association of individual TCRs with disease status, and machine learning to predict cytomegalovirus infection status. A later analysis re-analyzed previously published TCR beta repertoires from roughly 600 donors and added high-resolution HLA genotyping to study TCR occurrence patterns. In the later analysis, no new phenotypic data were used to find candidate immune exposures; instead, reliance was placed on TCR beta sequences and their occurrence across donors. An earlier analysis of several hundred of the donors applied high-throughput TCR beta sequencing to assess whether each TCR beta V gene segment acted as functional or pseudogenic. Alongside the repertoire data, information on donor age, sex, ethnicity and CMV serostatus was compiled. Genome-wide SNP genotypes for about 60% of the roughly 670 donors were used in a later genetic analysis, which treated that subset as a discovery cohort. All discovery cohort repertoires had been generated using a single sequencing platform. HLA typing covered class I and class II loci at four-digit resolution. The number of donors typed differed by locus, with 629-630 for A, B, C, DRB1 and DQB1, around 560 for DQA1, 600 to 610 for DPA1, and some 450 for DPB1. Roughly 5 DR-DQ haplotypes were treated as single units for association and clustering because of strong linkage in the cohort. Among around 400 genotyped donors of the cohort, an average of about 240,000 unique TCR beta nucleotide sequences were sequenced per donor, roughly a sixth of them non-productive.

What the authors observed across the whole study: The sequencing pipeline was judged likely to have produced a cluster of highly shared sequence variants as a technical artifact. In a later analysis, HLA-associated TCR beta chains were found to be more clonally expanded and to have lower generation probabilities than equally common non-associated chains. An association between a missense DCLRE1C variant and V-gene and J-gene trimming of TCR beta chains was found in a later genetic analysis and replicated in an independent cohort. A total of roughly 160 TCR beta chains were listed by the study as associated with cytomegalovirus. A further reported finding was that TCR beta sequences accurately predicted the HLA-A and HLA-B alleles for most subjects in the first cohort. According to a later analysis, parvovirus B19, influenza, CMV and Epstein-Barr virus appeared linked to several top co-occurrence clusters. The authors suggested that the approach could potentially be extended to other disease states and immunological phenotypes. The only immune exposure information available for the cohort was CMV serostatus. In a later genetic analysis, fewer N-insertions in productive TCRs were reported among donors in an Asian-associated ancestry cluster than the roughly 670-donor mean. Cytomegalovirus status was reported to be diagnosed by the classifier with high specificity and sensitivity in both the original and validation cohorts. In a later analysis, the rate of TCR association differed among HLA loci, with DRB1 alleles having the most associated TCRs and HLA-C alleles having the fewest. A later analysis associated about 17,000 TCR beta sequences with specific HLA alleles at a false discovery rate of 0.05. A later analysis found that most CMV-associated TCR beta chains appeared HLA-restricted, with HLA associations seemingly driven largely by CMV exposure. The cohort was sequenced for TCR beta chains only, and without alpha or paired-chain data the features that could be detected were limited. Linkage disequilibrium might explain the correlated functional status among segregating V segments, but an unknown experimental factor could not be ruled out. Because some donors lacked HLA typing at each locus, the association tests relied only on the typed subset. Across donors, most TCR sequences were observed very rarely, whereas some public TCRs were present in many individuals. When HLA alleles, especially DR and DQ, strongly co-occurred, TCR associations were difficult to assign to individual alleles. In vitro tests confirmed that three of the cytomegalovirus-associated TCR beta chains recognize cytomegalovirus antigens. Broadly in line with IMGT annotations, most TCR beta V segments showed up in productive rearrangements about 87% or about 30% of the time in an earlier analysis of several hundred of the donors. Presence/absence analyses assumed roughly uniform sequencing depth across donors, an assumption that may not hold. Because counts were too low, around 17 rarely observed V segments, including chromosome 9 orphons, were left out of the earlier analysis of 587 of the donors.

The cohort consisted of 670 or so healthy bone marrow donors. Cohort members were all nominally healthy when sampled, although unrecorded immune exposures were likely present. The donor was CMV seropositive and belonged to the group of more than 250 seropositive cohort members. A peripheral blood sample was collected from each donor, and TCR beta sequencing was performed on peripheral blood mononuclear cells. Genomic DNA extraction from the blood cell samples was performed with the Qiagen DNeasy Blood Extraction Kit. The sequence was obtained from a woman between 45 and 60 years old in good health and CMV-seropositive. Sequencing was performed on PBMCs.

Here is the DNA: TGTGCCACCTGCCCCTCGGGACTAGCGTCAAGCTGGCAGTATTTT. This encodes CATCPSGLASSWQYF. Rearrangement joined TRBV27 to TRBJ2-3; TRBD2 matches 10 bases in the middle. Per the germline V gene (reference sequence), MNHEY is the CDR1 and SMNVEV is the CDR2. Trimming leaves V shorter by 10 bases and J shorter by 11 bases, with the junction holding 18 bases beyond the gene matches. Taken from cysteine to phenylalanine, the CDR3 has 15 residues. CDR3 DNA is the only sequence kept; it has 45 bases, read in frame from the first base.